This is a list of T cell receptor beta chains from one sample in a study of human CD4 T cells and Enterobacteriaceae. TCRdb keeps only in-frame clones here, not all; method: immunoSEQ multiplex PCR. The table has about 29,000 clones, about 82% seen once. Input material: memory CD4+ T cells from blood. The receptor set was obtained from a human donor in good health. The CDR3 runs from the conserved cysteine through the conserved F or W. Clone sizes are given selectively: once, few, many, or a class where the clone is expanded.

>TRBV10-1|TRBJ1-5|few
CASSESVNQPQHF
>TRBV28|TRBJ1-5|-
CASWGLNQPQHF
>TRBV25-1|TRBJ1-2|-
CASKGQGLGYTF
>TRBV7-9|TRBJ2-7|-
CASTPVAGGSYEQYF
>TRBV7-8|TRBJ2-7|-
CASSALAVSSYEQYF
>TRBV5-6|TRBJ2-7|-
CASSFWDRGFSYEQYF
>TRBV6-5|TRBJ1-5|-
CATNGGAGQPQHF
>TRBV7-2|TRBJ2-4|-
CASTPSGTSPLAKNIQYF
>TRBV10-1|TRBJ1-1|-
CASAQGGDWGAFF
>TRBV18|TRBJ2-7|-
CASSPGGQGGEQYF
>TRBV7-2|TRBJ2-7|-
CASSGGGTGGYEQYF
>TRBV5-5|TRBJ1-5|-
CASSWSGDSNQPQHF
>TRBV10-3|TRBJ2-7|-
CAISGTETYEQYF
>TRBV5-4|TRBJ2-7|-
CASSLAGTGGHEQYF
>TRBV19|TRBJ2-4|-
CASSGGEKAGRQRNIQYF
>TRBV18|TRBJ1-1|-
CASSSGGWGAGNTEAFF
>TRBV15|TRBJ1-6|once
CATSRGTGTGGHSPLHF
>TRBV6-6|TRBJ2-7|-
CASRDSNSGQMGEQYF
>TRBV19|TRBJ1-5|-
CASSIRNSNQPQHF
>TRBV7-2|TRBJ2-2|few
CASSRRRGGFLNTGELFF
>TRBV7-8|TRBJ2-7|once
CASSSGTGVEQYF
>TRBV6-6|TRBJ1-2|-
CASSGGIGYTF
>TRBV7-6|TRBJ2-1|-
CASSRQGVGYNEQFF
>TRBV27|TRBJ1-3|-
CASSNNLLSGNTIYF
>TRBV23-1|TRBJ1-5|-
CASTRNQPQHF
>TRBV2|TRBJ2-7|few
CASSEQGQIYEQYF
>TRBV7-2|TRBJ1-1|-
CASSSPPGRDAFF
>TRBV5-6|TRBJ1-3|-
CASSLWGGSSGNTIYF
>TRBV11-3|TRBJ2-5|-
CASSLWRGPDQETQYF
>TRBV9|TRBJ1-6|once
CAELPSGRSNSPLHF
>TRBV11-2|TRBJ2-1|-
CASSLNSGLPLRNNEQFF
>TRBV4-1|TRBJ1-5|few
CASSQPGTGLNQPQHF
>TRBV5-6|TRBJ2-1|-
CASSLYGSSYNEQFF
>TRBV7-6|TRBJ2-3|-
CASSLGPSGNTDTQYF
>TRBV7-6|TRBJ2-1|-
CASSLGQGDYNEQFF
>TRBV5-1|TRBJ2-1|-
CASSSRGLQNEQFF
>TRBV5-1|TRBJ2-2|once
CASSLLGLDSRTGELFF
>TRBV5-4|TRBJ1-4|few
CASSPAGVQGAGEKLFF
>TRBV6-5|TRBJ2-6|-
CASSYGGTGANVLTF
>TRBV4-2|TRBJ1-6|-
CASSPLLPLGSPLHF
>TRBV28|TRBJ1-3|-
CASSWGQFAGGNTIYF
>TRBV2|TRBJ2-7|-
CASSEVDRAYEQYF
>TRBV28|TRBJ2-5|once
CASSWGRKETQYF
>TRBV7-9|TRBJ1-2|-
CASSLASKGYGYTF
>TRBV7-3|TRBJ1-2|-
CASSSTGRHYTF
>TRBV7-3|TRBJ2-2|-
CASSTTGGRRLAGELFF
>TRBV28|TRBJ1-5|few
CASTIQGAQSNQPQHF
>TRBV18|TRBJ1-1|few
CASSLDFGRTNTEAFF
>TRBV6-5|TRBJ2-5|-
CASSPGHKETQYF
>TRBV5-5|TRBJ2-3|few
CASRPHSGARTDTQYF
>TRBV12-5|TRBJ1-6|-
CASGLPPLLHF
>TRBV6-1|TRBJ2-7|-
CASSTGTYEQYF